Reported below is one T cell receptor beta chain. What it recognizes is unknown. The entry originates in a study of immune evolution from preneoplasia to lung adenocarcinoma. Study-wide background: HLA loss of heterozygosity: around 6.5% AIS, about 15% MIA, roughly 35% ADC, none AAH. General study findings and limits: From normal lung to invasive adenocarcinoma, top clone frequencies appeared to decrease.

Resections took place in Japan or China from about 2014 to 2017. Assay: immunoSEQ multiplex PCR; the TCRdb copy retains only in-frame clones and omits some. The table lists thousands of clones, approximately 88% of them singletons. Sequences were obtained from FFPE lung adenocarcinoma in situ tissue. The receptor was isolated from a donor of 70 years or more with lung adenocarcinoma.

CDR3 nucleotide sequence: TGCGCCAGCAGCCAGGTTGGACAGTCTTATGAAAAACTGTTTTTT. This codes for CASSQVGQSYEKLFF. The chain is built from TRBV4-1 and TRBJ1-4; D might be TRBD1 (6 bases). This CDR3 contains 15 residues. V gave up 3 bases and J gave up 6 bases, with 14 bases separating them. CDR1 MGHRA and CDR2 YSYEKL come from the germline V gene.